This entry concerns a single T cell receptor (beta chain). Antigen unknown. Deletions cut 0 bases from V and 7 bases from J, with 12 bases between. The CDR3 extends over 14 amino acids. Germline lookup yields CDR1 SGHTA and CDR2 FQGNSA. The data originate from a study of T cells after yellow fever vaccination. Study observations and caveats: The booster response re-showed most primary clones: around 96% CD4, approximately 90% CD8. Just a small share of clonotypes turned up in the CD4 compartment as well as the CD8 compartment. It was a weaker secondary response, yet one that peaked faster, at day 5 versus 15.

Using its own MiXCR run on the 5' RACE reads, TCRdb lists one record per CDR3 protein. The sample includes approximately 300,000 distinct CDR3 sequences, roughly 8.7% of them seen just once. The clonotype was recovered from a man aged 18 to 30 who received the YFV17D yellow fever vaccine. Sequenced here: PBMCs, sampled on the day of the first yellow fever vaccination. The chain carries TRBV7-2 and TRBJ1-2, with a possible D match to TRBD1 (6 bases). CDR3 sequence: CASSLANRASGYTF. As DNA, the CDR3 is TGTGCCAGCAGCTTAGCGAACAGGGCTTCTGGCTACACCTTC.